Listed below are T cell receptor beta chains from one sample, sequenced in a study of post-analysis software for immune sequencing data. MiXCR, run by TCRdb on the PCR reads, gives a single entry per CDR3 protein. The table shows 700,000 to 900,000 distinct CDR3 sequences, with about 45% occurring only once. What was sequenced was blood. Receptors were obtained from a girl under 18 with multiple sclerosis. The CDR3 runs from the conserved cysteine through the conserved F or W. Fields, in order: D gene, V gene, clone size, J gene, CDR3 protein, CDR3 DNA. A D gene is named only where the DNA matches it firmly. Clone sizes are given selectively: once, few, many, or a class where the clone is expanded.

D: TRBD2
V: TRBV15
size: .
J: TRBJ2-1
CDR3: CATSFSTSGLYNEQFF
DNA: TGTGCCACCAGCTTCTCGACTAGCGGACTCTACAATGAGCAGTTCTTC

D: .
V: TRBV27
size: .
J: TRBJ2-2
CDR3: CASSRDPRAGELFF
DNA: TGTGCCAGCAGCCGAGACCCTAGGGCCGGGGAGCTGTTTTTT

D: .
V: TRBV7-9
size: .
J: TRBJ2-1
CDR3: CASSLVAGLEYNEQFF
DNA: TGTGCCAGCAGCTTAGTTGCAGGACTCGAGTACAATGAGCAGTTCTTC

D: TRBD1
V: TRBV20-1
size: .
J: TRBJ2-1
CDR3: CSAWTGDNNEQFF
DNA: TGCAGTGCCTGGACAGGGGACAACAATGAGCAGTTCTTC

D: TRBD2
V: TRBV12-3/TRBV12-4
size: .
J: TRBJ2-3
CDR3: CASRSGLVGTDVQYF
DNA: TGTGCCAGCAGGTCGGGACTAGTGGGCACAGATGTGCAGTATTTT

D: TRBD2
V: TRBV7-3
size: .
J: TRBJ2-3
CDR3: CASSPTSGRAGDTQYF
DNA: TGTGCCAGCAGCCCGACTAGCGGGAGGGCCGGAGATACGCAGTATTTT

D: .
V: TRBV29-1
size: .
J: TRBJ2-3
CDR3: CSVDPRLGPSTDTQYF
DNA: TGCAGCGTTGACCCCCGACTAGGGCCTAGCACAGATACGCAGTATTTT

D: TRBD1
V: TRBV27
size: .
J: TRBJ1-2
CDR3: CASSSNRGVGRNGYTF
DNA: TGTGCCAGCAGTTCCAACAGGGGGGTCGGACGAAATGGCTACACCTTC

D: .
V: TRBV7-3
size: .
J: TRBJ2-1
CDR3: CASSLSGSGNEQFF
DNA: TGTGCCAGCAGCTTATCGGGGAGTGGGAATGAGCAGTTCTTC

D: .
V: TRBV29-1
size: .
J: TRBJ2-7
CDR3: CSVEDLGGYEQYF
DNA: TGCAGCGTTGAAGATTTAGGCGGCTACGAGCAGTACTTC

D: TRBD2
V: TRBV5-6
size: .
J: TRBJ2-3
CDR3: CASSSGTRTDTQYF
DNA: TGTGCCAGCAGCTCCGGGACTAGAACAGATACGCAGTATTTT

D: .
V: TRBV20-1
size: many
J: TRBJ2-7
CDR3: CSAREGGDLYEQYF
DNA: TGCAGTGCTAGAGAAGGCGGTGACTTATACGAGCAGTACTTC

D: .
V: TRBV28
size: .
J: TRBJ2-5
CDR3: CASSLRELQETQYF
DNA: TGTGCCAGCAGTTTGCGGGAATTACAAGAGACCCAGTACTTC

D: TRBD1
V: TRBV20-1
size: .
J: TRBJ2-5
CDR3: CSARDWGTDHQETQYF
DNA: TGCAGTGCTAGAGATTGGGGGACAGATCACCAAGAGACCCAGTACTTC

D: .
V: TRBV7-2
size: few
J: TRBJ2-5
CDR3: CASSLWASKETQYF
DNA: TGTGCCAGCAGCTTATGGGCTAGCAAAGAGACCCAGTACTTC

D: .
V: TRBV7-9
size: .
J: TRBJ1-2
CDR3: CASSLADRPSYGYTF
DNA: TGTGCCAGCAGCTTAGCGGACAGACCGAGCTATGGCTACACCTTC

D: TRBD1
V: TRBV20-1
size: .
J: TRBJ2-4
CDR3: CSARGEGAAKNIQYF
DNA: TGCAGTGCTAGGGGTGAGGGGGCTGCCAAAAACATTCAGTACTTC

D: .
V: TRBV29-1
size: few
J: TRBJ2-1
CDR3: CSVGRVGKGNEQFF
DNA: TGCAGCGTTGGACGTGTCGGGAAAGGCAATGAGCAGTTCTTC

D: .
V: TRBV27
size: .
J: TRBJ1-1
CDR3: CASSLCETEAFF
DNA: TGTGCCAGCAGTTTATGCGAAACTGAAGCTTTCTTT

D: TRBD2
V: TRBV12-3/TRBV12-4
size: .
J: TRBJ2-7
CDR3: CASSSGLAGGPGEQYF
DNA: TGTGCCAGCAGTTCTGGACTAGCGGGAGGGCCGGGCGAGCAGTACTTC

D: .
V: TRBV19
size: .
J: TRBJ2-3
CDR3: CASTVTGMTDTQYF
DNA: TGTGCCAGTACGGTTACAGGGATGACAGATACGCAGTATTTT

D: .
V: TRBV20-1
size: .
J: TRBJ2-1
CDR3: CSARQLIRSYNEQFF
DNA: TGCAGTGCTAGGCAATTGATTCGCTCCTACAATGAGCAGTTCTTC